Below are 5 T cell receptor beta chains sequenced from a single sample in a study of Graves' ophthalmopathy and Graves' hyperthyroidism. The authors amplified TCR beta CDR3 regions from RNA transcripts. Scientists carried out first-round RT-PCR using HTBI primers and then a second-round multiplex PCR. Using its own MiXCR run on the multiplex PCR reads, TCRdb lists one record per CDR3 protein. In the table there are almost 750,000 distinct CDR3 sequences, approximately 40% of which are singletons. Sequences were obtained from peripheral blood. These receptors were collected from an adult man with Graves' ophthalmopathy.

Turning to this clonotype: In this CDR3 the conserved last residue, phenylalanine or tryptophan, is missing, so a read error is likely. The genes are TRBV7-6 and TRBJ2-7; no firm D call. The CDR3 runs 14 residues. CDR1 and CDR2 from the germline V gene are SGHVS and FNYEAQ. V dropped 1 base and J dropped 0 bases, with 7 bases sitting between them. CDR3 amino acids: CASSLGRSSYEQYS. The CDR3, as DNA: TGTGCCAGCAGCTTAGGGCGGAGCTCCTACGAGCAGTACTCC.

The chain combines TRBV7-2 with TRBJ2-5, with 8 bases fitting TRBD1. Looked up from germline, CDR1 is SGHTA and CDR2 is FQGNSA. With V trimmed by 4 bases and J by 0 bases, 7 bases remained unmatched. The CDR3 consists of 16 residues. This CDR3 reads CASSSRQGLYQETQYF. For the CDR3, the DNA is TGTGCCAGCAGCTCTCGACAGGGGCTGTACCAAGAGACCCAGTACTTC.

This clonotype was seen more than once but under ten times. CDR3 region: CASSDQSRLAAAYEQYF. The DNA of the CDR3 is TGTGCCAGCAGCGACCAAAGCCGACTAGCGGCCGCCTACGAGCAGTACTTC. This chain connects TRBV7-2 to TRBJ2-7; 9 bases map to TRBD2. The CDR3 loop spans 17 amino acids. CDR1 and CDR2 from the germline V gene are SGHTA and FQGNSA. The V segment lost 5 bases and the J segment 2 bases; nucleotides outside the gene matches: 13. The entire variable domain, with the rest obtained from reference TRBV7-2 and TRBJ2-7, is as follows: GAGVSQSPSNKVTEKGKDVELRCDPISGHTALYWYRQSLGQGLEFLIYFQGNSAPDKSGLPSDRFSAERTGGSVSTLTIQRTQQEDSAVYLCASSDQSRLAAAYEQYFGPGTRLTVT.

J is TRBJ2-7 and V is TRBV7-9; D is possibly TRBD1 (5 bases). Trimming took off 1 base at V and 3 bases at J, with 10 bases between the two ends. This CDR3 region has 14 residues. CDR1 is SEHNR, CDR2 FQNEAQ, per germline (reference sequence). The CDR3 loop is CASSLGYRIYEQYF. The CDR3 region has the DNA TGTGCCAGCAGCTTAGGTTACAGGATCTACGAGCAGTACTTC. Using reference TRBV7-9 and TRBJ2-7 for the parts outside the CDR3, the full variable domain is DTGVSQNPRHKITKRGQNVTFRCDPISEHNRLYWYRQTLGQGPEFLTYFQNEAQLEKSRLLSDRFSAERPKGSFSTLEIQRTEQGDSAMYLCASSLGYRIYEQYFGPGTRLTVT.

The rearrangement joins TRBV24-1 to TRBJ1-5, with 9 bases matching TRBD1. CDR1 KGHDR and CDR2 SFDVKD come from the germline V gene. Trimming cost V 7 bases and J 4 bases; bases outside gene matches: 13. The CDR3 spans 17 residues. The CDR3 DNA follows: TGTGCCACCAGCAGCGGGGGACAGGGTGGGAGAAATCAGCCCCAGCATTTT. This translates into CATSSGGQGGRNQPQHF.